The sequence of this TCR beta chain was determined in a study of blood T cell repertoires in COVID-19. Clones were sequenced by immunoSEQ multiplex PCR, and TCRdb holds only the in-frame ones, with some missing. The data contain 110,000 to 150,000 clones, 80% to 90% of them seen just once; the ten biggest clones take up around 3.3%. The sample taken for sequencing was peripheral blood. The receptor was derived from a woman aged 55-69 years with active COVID-19.

The CDR3, as DNA: TGTGCCAGCAGCTTCACCGGACAGGGGAGCGATGGCTACACCTTC. This encodes CASSFTGQGSDGYTF. The chain links TRBV7-2 to TRBJ1-2, with TRBD1 matching over 9 bases. CDR1 and CDR2 (germline): SGHTA, FQGNSA. V shed 3 bases, J shed 6 bases, and the junction held 8 bases outside the gene matches. The CDR3 loop spans 15 amino acids.